These 14 T cell receptor beta chains were sequenced from one sample in a study of blood T cells in healthy people across ages. Through a sample-barcoded 5' primer and a J-beta primer mix, a second PCR was run for roughly 6 to 12 cycles. Each CDR3 protein is one row after TCRdb ran MiXCR on the 5' RACE reads. The data show 650,000 to 800,000 distinct CDR3 sequences, approximately 44% seen once. Sequencing input: blood. The source of these receptors is a man between 60 and 75 years old in good health.

The rearrangement joins TRBV7-9 to TRBJ2-3; 7 bases align to TRBD2. The V and J ends lost 1 base and 3 bases, in that order; junction bases with no gene match: 4. The CDR3 sequence is 15 residues long. Germline V CDR1 and CDR2: SEHNR, FQNEAQ (reference sequence). DNA for the CDR3: TGTGCCAGCAGCTTAGAGGGAGGGGTAACAGATACGCAGTATTTT. Amino acids: CASSLEGGVTDTQYF.

The chain employs TRBV2 and TRBJ1-2; D call uncertain. Germline CDR1 SNHLY, CDR2 FYNNEI. This CDR3 comprises 11 residues. Between the trimmed V and J ends, which lost 5 bases and 8 bases, there was a span of 9 bases. The CDR3 bases are TGTGCCAGCAGTTCGACGGGAGGCTACACCTTC. It is translated as CASSSTGGYTF.

This clonotype came up a few times. This chain joins TRBV2 and TRBJ2-1, with D possibly TRBD1 on 6 matching bases. Germline V gene data show CDR1 as SNHLY and CDR2 as FYNNEI. This CDR3 has 15 amino acids. Trimming left V 8 bases short and J 0 bases short, with 14 bases between. CDR3 sequence reads: CASFSQGISYNEQFF. CDR3 coding DNA: TGTGCCAGCTTTTCGCAGGGGATCTCCTACAATGAGCAGTTCTTC.

This clonotype has a handful of counts. The rearrangement joins TRBV29-1 to TRBJ2-7; D is perhaps TRBD1 (6 bases). The V gene lost 4 bases and the J gene lost 4 bases, with 11 bases spanning the gap. Germline V CDR1 and CDR2: SQVTM, ANQGSEA. The CDR3 extends over 12 amino acids. Written as DNA, the CDR3 is TGCAGCGTTGTGTCACAGGGTTACGAGCAGTACTTC. It encodes CSVVSQGYEQYF.

This sequence joins TRBV5-1 and TRBJ2-5; TRBD1 aligns across 9 bases. The junction had 7 bases not matched to a gene; V was cut back by 2 bases and J by 5 bases. CDR1 and CDR2 from the germline V gene are SGHRS and YFSETQ. The CDR3 spans 15 residues. CDR3: CASSFGQGKGETQYF. The CDR3 region has the DNA TGCGCCAGCAGCTTTGGACAGGGGAAAGGGGAGACCCAGTACTTC.

The chain links TRBV20-1 to TRBJ2-5; no clear D gene. CDR1 is DFQATT, CDR2 SNEGSKA, per germline (reference sequence). V lost 2 bases to trimming and J lost 7 bases, with 20 bases between them. This CDR3 is built from 15 residues. CDR3 residues: CSARRSGVPMGTQYF. The CDR3 DNA is TGCAGTGCTAGAAGGTCTGGGGTGCCCATGGGGACCCAGTACTTC.

To note about this clonotype: One base away lies a much larger clone, so this may be a sequencing read error. The chain couples TRBV4-1 to TRBJ2-5; D is possibly TRBD1 (5 bases). The last part of the DNA fits TRBJ2-7 better; the J call may be wrong. This CDR3 has 14 amino acids. Germline values: CDR1 MGHRA, CDR2 YSYEKL. CDR3 nucleotide sequence: TGCGCCAGCAACCCCACCAGGCAGGGCAACGAGCAGTACTTC. Protein sequence: CASNPTRQGNEQYF.

The V gene is TRBV27, the J gene TRBJ2-1; D remains unclear. V was trimmed by 3 bases and J by 10 bases, leaving 10 bases between them. The CDR3 totals 12 residues. Germline CDR1 is MNHEY and CDR2 is SMNVEV (reference sequence). The CDR3 reads CASSLDGAEQFF. DNA for the CDR3: TGTGCCAGCAGTTTGGATGGCGCCGAGCAGTTCTTC.

The gene calls are TRBV7-9 and TRBJ2-7; TRBD1 aligns across 7 bases. The DNA end favors TRBJ2-5, so the J call may be wrong. Germline CDR1 and CDR2: SEHNR and FQNEAQ (reference sequence). CDR3 length: 15 residues. CDR3 residues: CASSRPGLRGETQYF. CDR3 in DNA: TGTGCCAGCAGCCGACCAGGACTCAGGGGGGAGACCCAGTACTTC.

The chain has TRBV7-2 and TRBJ1-2, with D unresolved. Germline values: CDR1 SGHTA, CDR2 FQGNSA. The CDR3 consists of 14 residues. V lost 5 bases, J lost 1 base, and 11 bases lay in between. The CDR3 here is CASSPIEGNYGYTF. DNA for the CDR3: TGTGCCAGCAGCCCCATCGAGGGTAACTATGGCTACACCTTC.

The V gene is TRBV5-1, the J gene TRBJ2-5; a possible D gene is TRBD1 (6 bases). The CDR3 runs to 15 residues. The germline gives CDR1 SGHRS, CDR2 YFSETQ. V dropped 4 bases and J dropped 6 bases, with 19 bases sitting between them. The CDR3 nucleotides are TGCGCCAGCAGCGAGGGCTATAACAGGGTAAAGACCCAGTACTTC. Protein: CASSEGYNRVKTQYF.

The chain is built from TRBV4-1 and TRBJ1-2; maybe TRBD1 (5 bases). V lost 0 bases and J lost 7, with 21 bases in between. CDR3 length equals 17 residues. Germline V lookup: CDR1 MGHRA, CDR2 YSYEKL. CDR3 DNA: TGCGCCAGCAGCCAAGAGGAGGGCAGGGAAGTTTTTAGTGGCTACACCTTC. As protein: CASSQEEGREVFSGYTF.

This clonotype was observed a few times. V usage is TRBV27 and J usage is TRBJ2-1; 9 nucleotides align to TRBD2. Losses at the gene ends were 6 bases for V and 2 bases for J; bases not matched to a gene: 2. The germline V gene encodes CDR1 MNHEY and CDR2 SMNVEV (reference sequence). The CDR3 extends over 14 amino acids. The CDR3 is CASRTSGTYNEQFF. CDR3 coding DNA: TGTGCCAGCAGGACTAGCGGCACCTACAATGAGCAGTTCTTC.

V gene TRBV6-2 or TRBV6-3 combines with J gene TRBJ2-7; 9 bases fit TRBD1. CDR1 is MNHEY and CDR2 is SVGEGT in the germline V gene. This CDR3 spans 14 amino acids. The ends lost 6 bases at V and 2 bases at J; junction bases unmatched: 5. CDR3 amino acids: CASRGGTGTYEQYF. CDR3 nucleotides: TGTGCCAGCAGAGGCGGGACAGGGACCTACGAGCAGTACTTC.